This T cell receptor (beta chain) is from a study of blood T cell repertoires in COVID-19. Looking at the study overall: The United States, Italy and Spain provided the acute and convalescent COVID-19 samples. Sources were T cells, B-cell-depleted T cells, or PBMCs; the material itself was cDNA or gDNA.

Source study methods: The authors estimated nucleated cell counts from reference gene primer amplification. Assay: immunoSEQ multiplex PCR; the TCRdb copy retains only in-frame clones and omits some. V, J and clone size reflect that table, while D and trimming were determined from the DNA. Altogether about 80,000 clones are present, roughly 87% being singletons, with the ten largest covering 6.5% to 8.5%. This clone was seen once. Germline lookup yields CDR1 SGHRS and CDR2 YFSETQ. V lost 4 bases to trimming and J lost 3 bases, with 9 bases between them. The CDR3 is 13 residues long. The genes are TRBV5-1 and TRBJ2-3; tentatively, D is TRBD2 (6 bases). This TCR was sampled from a man aged 25-45 years with acute or convalescent COVID-19. Sequenced input: peripheral blood. The CDR3 loop is CASSPGRTDTQYF. The CDR3, as DNA: TGCGCCAGCAGCCCCGGGAGAACAGATACGCAGTATTTT.